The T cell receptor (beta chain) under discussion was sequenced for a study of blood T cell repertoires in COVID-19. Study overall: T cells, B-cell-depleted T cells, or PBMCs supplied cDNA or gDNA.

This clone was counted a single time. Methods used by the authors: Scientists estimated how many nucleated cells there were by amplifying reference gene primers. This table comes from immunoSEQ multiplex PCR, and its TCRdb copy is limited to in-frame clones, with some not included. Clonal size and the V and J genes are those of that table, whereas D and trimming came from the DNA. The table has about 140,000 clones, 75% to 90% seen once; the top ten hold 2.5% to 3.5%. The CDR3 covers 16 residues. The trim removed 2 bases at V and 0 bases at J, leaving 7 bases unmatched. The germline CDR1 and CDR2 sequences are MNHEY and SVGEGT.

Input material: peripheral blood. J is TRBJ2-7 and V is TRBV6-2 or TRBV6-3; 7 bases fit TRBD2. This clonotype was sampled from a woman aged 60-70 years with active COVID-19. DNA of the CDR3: TGTGCCAGCAGTTACGGGGGGGTTTCTCTCTCCTACGAGCAGTACTTC. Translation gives CASSYGGVSLSYEQYF.